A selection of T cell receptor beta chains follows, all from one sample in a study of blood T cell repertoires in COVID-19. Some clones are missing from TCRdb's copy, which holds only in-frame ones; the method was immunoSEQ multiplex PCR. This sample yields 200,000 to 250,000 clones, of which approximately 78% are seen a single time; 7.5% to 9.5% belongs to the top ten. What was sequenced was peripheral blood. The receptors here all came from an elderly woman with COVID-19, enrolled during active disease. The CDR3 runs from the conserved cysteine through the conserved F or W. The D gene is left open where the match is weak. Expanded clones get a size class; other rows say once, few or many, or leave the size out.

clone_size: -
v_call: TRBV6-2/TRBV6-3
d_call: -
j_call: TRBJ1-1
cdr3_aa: CASSSAAGGRNVAFF
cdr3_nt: TGTGCCAGCAGTTCCGCCGCCGGGGGGCGAAATGTAGCTTTCTTT

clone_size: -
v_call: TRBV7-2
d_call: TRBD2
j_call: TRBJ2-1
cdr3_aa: CASSPWGRGGQAEQFF
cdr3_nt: TGTGCCAGCAGCCCGTGGGGGCGGGGGGGCCAGGCTGAGCAGTTCTTC

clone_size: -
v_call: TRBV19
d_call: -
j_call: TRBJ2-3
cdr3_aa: CASSIGQQNTQYF
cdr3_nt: TGTGCCAGTAGTATAGGGCAACAAAATACGCAGTATTTT

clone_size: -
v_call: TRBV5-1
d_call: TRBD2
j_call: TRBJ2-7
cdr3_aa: CASSWGLVVANEQYF
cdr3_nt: TGCGCCAGCAGCTGGGGACTAGTCGTCGCCAACGAGCAGTACTTC

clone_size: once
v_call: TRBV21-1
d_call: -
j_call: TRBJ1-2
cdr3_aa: CASSNDRTGTNYGYTF
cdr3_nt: TGTGCCAGCAGCAACGATCGGACAGGGACCAACTATGGCTACACCTTC

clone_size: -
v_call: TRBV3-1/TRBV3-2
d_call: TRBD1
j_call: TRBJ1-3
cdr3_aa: CASSQDWDRAGNTIYF
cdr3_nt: TGTGCCAGCAGCCAAGATTGGGACAGGGCTGGAAACACCATATATTTT

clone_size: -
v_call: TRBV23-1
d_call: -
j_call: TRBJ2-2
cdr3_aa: CASSHGFGTGELFF
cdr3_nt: TGCGCCAGCAGTCATGGGTTCGGGACCGGGGAGCTGTTTTTT

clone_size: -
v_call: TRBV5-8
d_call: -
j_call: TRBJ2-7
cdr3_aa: CASREYRAGSYEQYF
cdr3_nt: TGTGCCAGCAGAGAGTACAGGGCGGGCTCCTACGAGCAGTACTTC

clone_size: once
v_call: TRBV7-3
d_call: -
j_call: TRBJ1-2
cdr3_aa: CASSLSAADYGYTF
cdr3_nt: TGTGCCAGCAGCTTATCCGCGGCGGACTATGGCTACACCTTC

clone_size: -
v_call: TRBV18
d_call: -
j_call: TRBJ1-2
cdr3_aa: CASSPDERYGYTF
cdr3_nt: TGTGCCAGCTCCCCCGATGAGCGCTATGGCTACACCTTC

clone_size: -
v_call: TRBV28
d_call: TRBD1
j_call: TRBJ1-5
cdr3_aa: CASSLRDRRNQPQHF
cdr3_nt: TGTGCCAGCAGTCTCCGGGACAGACGCAATCAGCCCCAGCATTTT

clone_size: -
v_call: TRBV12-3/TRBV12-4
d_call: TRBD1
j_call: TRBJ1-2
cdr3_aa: CASSAGTVSGYTF
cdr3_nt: TGTGCCAGCAGTGCCGGGACAGTTTCTGGCTACACCTTC

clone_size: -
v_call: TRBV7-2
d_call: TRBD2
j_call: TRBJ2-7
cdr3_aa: CASSKAGGPYEQYF
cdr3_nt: TGTGCCAGCAGTAAAGCGGGAGGGCCCTACGAGCAGTACTTC

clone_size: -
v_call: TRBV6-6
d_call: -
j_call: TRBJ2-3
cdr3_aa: CASSSLQTDTQYF
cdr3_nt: TGTGCCAGCAGTTCCCTTCAGACAGATACGCAGTATTTT